This T cell receptor beta chain was profiled in a study of graft-versus-host responses after intestinal transplantation. As for the study in general: Recipients got multivisceral, liver-intestinal, or isolated intestinal transplants. All recipients got anti-thymocyte globulin induction, then tacrolimus and steroids for 2 to 4 years.

On this clone: Its target is unknown.

General study findings and limits: GvH clones were identified in recipient marrow, with some first appearing in ileum or blood.

Sequencing was performed with immunoSEQ multiplex PCR; in TCRdb, only in-frame clones are kept and a portion is missing. Seen here are around 110,000 clones, roughly 89% observed once, and the top ten hold less than 0.85%. This CDR3 is built from 13 residues. Germline lookup yields CDR1 MNHEY and CDR2 SVGAGI. V shed 6 bases and J 2 bases; nucleotides not matched to a gene: 4. The receptor was derived from a human donor who was the organ donor for an intestinal transplant. The V call is TRBV6-5, the J call TRBJ2-7; 7 bases match TRBD1. This material consisted of unstimulated CD4+ T cells sorted from spleen or lymph node cells, taken before transplant. CDR3 coding DNA: TGTGCCAGCAGGGCTGGGACAGCCTACGAGCAGTACTTC. Translating it yields CASRAGTAYEQYF.